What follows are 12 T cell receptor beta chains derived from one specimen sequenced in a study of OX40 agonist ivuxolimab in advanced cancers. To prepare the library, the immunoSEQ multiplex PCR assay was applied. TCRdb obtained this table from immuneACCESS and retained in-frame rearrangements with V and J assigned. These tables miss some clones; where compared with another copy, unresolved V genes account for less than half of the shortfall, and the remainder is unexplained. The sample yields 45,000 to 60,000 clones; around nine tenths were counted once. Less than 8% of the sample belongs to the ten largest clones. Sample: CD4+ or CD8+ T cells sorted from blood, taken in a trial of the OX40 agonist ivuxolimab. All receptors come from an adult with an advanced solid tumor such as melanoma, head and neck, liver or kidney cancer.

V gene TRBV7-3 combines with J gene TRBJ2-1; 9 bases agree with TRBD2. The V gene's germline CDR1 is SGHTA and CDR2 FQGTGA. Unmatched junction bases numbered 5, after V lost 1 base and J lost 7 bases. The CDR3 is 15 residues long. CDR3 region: CASSLMVAGDNEQFF. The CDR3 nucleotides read TGTGCCAGCAGCTTAATGGTAGCGGGAGATAATGAGCAGTTCTTC.

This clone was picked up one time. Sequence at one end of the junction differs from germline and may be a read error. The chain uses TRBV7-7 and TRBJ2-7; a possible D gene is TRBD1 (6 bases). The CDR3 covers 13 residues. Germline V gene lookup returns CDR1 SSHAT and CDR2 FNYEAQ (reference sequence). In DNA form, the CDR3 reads TGTGCTAGCAGCCAATCACAGGGCCACGAGCAGTACTTC. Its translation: CASSQSQGHEQYF.

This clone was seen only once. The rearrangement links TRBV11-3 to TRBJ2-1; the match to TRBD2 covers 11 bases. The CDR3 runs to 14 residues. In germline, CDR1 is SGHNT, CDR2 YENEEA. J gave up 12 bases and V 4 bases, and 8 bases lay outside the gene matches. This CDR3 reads CASSSTSGIWWQFF. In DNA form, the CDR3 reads TGTGCCAGCAGCTCGACTAGCGGGATTTGGTGGCAGTTCTTC.

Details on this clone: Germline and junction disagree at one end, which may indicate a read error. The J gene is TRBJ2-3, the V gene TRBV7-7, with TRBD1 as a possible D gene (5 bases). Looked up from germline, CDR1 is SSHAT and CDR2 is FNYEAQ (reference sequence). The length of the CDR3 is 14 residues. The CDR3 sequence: CASSQGSGKDTQYF. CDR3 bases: TGTGCTAGCAGCCAGGGCAGTGGGAAAGATACGCAGTATTTT.

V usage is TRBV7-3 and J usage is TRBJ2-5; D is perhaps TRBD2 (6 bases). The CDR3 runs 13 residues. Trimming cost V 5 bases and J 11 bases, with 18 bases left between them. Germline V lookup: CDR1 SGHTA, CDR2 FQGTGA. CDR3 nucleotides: TGTGCCAGCAGCCCCTCTCTTATAGCGGAGCAGTACTTC. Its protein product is CASSPSLIAEQYF.

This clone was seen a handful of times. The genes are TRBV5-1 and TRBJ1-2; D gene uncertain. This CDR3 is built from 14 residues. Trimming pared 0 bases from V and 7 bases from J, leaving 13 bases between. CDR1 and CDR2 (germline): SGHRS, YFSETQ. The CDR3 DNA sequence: TGCGCCAGCAGCTTGGGCACCCTAGGGCCTGGCTACACCTTC. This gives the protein CASSLGTLGPGYTF.

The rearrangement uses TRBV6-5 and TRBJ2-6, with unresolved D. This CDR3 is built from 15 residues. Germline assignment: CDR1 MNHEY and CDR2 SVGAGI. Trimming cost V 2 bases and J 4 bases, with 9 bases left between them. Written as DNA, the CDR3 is TGTGCCAGCAGTTACCTGCCTACAGGGGCCAACGTCCTGACTTTC. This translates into CASSYLPTGANVLTF.

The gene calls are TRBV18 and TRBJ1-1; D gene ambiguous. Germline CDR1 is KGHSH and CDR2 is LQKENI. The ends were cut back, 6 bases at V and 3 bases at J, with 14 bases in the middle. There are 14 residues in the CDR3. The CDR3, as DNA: TGTGCCAGCTCCCTAAAGGTGGCGGACACTGAAGCTTTCTTT. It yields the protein CASSLKVADTEAFF. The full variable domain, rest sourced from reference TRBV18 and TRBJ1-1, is NAGVMQNPRHLVRRRGQEARLRCSPMKGHSHVYWYRQLPEEGLKFMVYLQKENIIDESGMPKERFSAEFPKEGPSILRIQQVVRGDSAAYFCASSLKVADTEAFFGQGTRLTVV.

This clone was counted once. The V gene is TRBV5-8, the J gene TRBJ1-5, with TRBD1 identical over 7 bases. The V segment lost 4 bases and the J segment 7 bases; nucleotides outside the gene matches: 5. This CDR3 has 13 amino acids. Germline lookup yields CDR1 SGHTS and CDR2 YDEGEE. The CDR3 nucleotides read TGTGCCAGCAGCCCAGACAGGGTCCAGCCCCAGCATTTT. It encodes CASSPDRVQPQHF. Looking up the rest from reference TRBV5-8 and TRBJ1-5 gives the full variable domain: EAGVTQSPTHLIKTRGQQATLRCSPISGHTSVYWYQQALGLGLQFLLWYDEGEERNRGNFPPRFSGRQFPNYSSELNVNALELEDSALYLCASSPDRVQPQHFGDGTRLSIL.

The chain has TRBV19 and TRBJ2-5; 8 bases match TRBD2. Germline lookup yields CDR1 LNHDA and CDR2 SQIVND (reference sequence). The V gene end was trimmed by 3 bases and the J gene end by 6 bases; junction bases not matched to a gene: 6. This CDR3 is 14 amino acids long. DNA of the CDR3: TGTGCCAGTAGTATGGCTAGCGGGCGGCAGACCCAGTACTTC. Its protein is CASSMASGRQTQYF.

The CDR3 region has the DNA TGTGCCAGCAGCTTGCCTGGCGGGTACGCCTACGAGCAGTACTTC. Translating gives CASSLPGGYAYEQYF. The V call is TRBV13, the J call TRBJ2-7; possibly TRBD2 for D (5 bases). Germline CDR1 PRHDT, CDR2 FYEKMQ (reference sequence). The CDR3 has 15 amino acids. Trimming pared 3 bases from V and 2 bases from J, leaving 14 bases between.

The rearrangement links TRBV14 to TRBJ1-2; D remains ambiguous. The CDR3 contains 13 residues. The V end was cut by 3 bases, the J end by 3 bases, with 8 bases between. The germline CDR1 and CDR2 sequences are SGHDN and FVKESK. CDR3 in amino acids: CASSHYSHYGYTF. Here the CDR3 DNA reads TGTGCCAGCAGCCATTACAGCCACTATGGCTACACCTTC.